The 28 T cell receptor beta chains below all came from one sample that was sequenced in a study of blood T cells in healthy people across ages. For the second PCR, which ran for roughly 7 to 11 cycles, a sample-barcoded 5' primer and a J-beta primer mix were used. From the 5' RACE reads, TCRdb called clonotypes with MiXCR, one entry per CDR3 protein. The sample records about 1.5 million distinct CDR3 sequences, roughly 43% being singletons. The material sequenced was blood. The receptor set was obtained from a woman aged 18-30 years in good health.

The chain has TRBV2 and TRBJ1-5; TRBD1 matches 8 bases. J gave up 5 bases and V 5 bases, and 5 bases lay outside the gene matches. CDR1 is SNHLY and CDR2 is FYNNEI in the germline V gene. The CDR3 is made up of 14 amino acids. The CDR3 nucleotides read TGTGCCAGCAGTACCAGGGGGCGCGATCAGCCCCAGCATTTT. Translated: CASSTRGRDQPQHF.

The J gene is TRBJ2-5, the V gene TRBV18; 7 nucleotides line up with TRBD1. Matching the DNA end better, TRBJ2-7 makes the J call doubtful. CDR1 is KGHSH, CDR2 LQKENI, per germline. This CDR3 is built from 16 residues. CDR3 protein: CASSPPGQERLYEQYF. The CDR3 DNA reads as TGTGCCAGCTCACCACCTGGACAGGAGAGACTCTACGAGCAGTACTTC.

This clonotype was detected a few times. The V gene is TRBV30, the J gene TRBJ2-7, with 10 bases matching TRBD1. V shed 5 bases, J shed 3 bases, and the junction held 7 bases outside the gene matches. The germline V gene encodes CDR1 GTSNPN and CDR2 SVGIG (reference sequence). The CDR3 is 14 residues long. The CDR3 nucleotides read TGTGCCTGGGCTACCGGGACAGGGGACTACGAGCAGTACTTC. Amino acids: CAWATGTGDYEQYF.

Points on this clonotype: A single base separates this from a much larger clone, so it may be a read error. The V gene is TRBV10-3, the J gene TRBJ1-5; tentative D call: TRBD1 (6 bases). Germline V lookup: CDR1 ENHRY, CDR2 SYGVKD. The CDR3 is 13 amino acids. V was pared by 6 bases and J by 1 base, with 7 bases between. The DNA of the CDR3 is TGTGCCATCAGGGGGGCCAGCAATCAGCCCCAGCATTTT. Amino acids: CAIRGASNQPQHF.

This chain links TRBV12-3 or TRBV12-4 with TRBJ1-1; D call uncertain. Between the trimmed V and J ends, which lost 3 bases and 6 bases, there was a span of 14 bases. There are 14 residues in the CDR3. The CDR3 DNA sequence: TGTGCCAGCAGTTTCAGGCCACCTTCGGCTGAAGCTTTCTTT. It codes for CASSFRPPSAEAFF.

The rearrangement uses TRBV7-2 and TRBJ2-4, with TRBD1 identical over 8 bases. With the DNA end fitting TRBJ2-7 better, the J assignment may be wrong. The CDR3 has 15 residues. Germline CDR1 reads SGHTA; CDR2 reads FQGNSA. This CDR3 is CASKQGEMLTHEQYF. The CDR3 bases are TGTGCCAGCAAACAGGGGGAGATGTTAACACACGAGCAGTACTTC.

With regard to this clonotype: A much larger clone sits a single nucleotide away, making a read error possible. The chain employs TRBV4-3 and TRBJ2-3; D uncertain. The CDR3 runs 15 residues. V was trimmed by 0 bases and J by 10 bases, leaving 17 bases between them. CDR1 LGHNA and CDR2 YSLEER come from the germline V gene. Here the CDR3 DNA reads TGCGCCAGCAGCCAAGAGGATAGAGTAGGCGATGCGCAGTATTTT. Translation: CASSQEDRVGDAQYF.

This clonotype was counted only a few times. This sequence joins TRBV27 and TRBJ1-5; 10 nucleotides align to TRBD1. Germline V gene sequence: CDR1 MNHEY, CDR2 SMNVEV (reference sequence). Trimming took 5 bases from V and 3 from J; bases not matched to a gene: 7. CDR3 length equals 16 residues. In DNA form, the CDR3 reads TGTGCCAGCAGTCCCCTGGACAGGGGGTCCAATCAGCCCCAGCATTTT. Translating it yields CASSPLDRGSNQPQHF.

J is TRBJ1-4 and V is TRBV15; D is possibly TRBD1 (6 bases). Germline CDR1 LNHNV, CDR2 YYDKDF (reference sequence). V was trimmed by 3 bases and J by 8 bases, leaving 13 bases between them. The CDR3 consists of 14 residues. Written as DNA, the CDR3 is TGTGCCACCAGCAGGGATGCAGGGGACGAAAAACTGTTTTTT. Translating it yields CATSRDAGDEKLFF. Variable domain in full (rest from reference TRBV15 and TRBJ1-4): DAMVIQNPRYQVTQFGKPVTLSCSQTLNHNVMYWYQQKSSQAPKLLFHYYDKDFNNEADTPDNFQSRRPNTSFCFLDIRSPGLGDTAMYLCATSRDAGDEKLFFGSGTQLSVL.

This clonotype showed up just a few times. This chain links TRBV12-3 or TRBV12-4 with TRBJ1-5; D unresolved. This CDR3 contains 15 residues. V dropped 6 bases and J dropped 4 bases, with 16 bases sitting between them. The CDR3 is CASRQDGRGNQPQHF. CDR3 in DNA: TGTGCCAGCAGGCAGGACGGGAGAGGGAATCAGCCCCAGCATTTT.

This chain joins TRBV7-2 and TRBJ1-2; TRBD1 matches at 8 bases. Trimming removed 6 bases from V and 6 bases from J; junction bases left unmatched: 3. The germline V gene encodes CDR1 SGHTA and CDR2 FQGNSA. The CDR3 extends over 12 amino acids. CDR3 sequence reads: CASRDRVDGYTF. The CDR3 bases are TGTGCCAGCAGGGACAGGGTAGATGGCTACACCTTC.

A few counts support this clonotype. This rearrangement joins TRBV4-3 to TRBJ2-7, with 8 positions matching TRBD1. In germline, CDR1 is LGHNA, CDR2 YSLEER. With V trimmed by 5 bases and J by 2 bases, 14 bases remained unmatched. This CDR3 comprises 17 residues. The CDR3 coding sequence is TGCGCCAGCAGCTCACAATGGGGACAGGCTTTCCCCTACGAGCAGTACTTC. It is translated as CASSSQWGQAFPYEQYF.

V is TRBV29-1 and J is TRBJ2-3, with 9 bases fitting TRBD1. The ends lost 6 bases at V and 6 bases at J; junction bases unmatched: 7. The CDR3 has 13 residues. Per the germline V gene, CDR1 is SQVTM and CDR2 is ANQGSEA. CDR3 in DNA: TGCAGCGTCACCGGGACAGGGTGGGATACGCAGTATTTT. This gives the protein CSVTGTGWDTQYF.

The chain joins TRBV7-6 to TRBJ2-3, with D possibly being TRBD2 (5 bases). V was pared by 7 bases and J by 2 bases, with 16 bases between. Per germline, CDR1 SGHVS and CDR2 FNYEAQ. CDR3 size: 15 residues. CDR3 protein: CASTSLGVHTDTQYF. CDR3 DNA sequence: TGTGCCAGCACCTCGCTCGGGGTACACACAGATACGCAGTATTTT.

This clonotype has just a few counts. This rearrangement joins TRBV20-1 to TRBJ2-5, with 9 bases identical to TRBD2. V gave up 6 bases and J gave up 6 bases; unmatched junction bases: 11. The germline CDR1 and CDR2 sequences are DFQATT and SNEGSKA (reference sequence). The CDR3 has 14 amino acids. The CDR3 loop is CSANVAGVRQTQYF. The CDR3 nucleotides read TGCAGTGCAAACGTAGCGGGGGTTCGTCAGACCCAGTACTTC.

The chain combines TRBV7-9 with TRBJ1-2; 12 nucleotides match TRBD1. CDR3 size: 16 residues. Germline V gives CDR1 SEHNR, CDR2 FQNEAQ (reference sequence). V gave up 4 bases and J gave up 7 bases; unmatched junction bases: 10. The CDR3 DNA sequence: TGTGCCAGCAGCTATTCCCCGGGACAGGGGGCGCGTGGCTACACCTTC. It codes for CASSYSPGQGARGYTF.

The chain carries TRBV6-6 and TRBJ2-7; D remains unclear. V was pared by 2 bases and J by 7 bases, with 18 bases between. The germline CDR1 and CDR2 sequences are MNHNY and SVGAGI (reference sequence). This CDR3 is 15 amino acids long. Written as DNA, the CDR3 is TGTGCCAGCAGTTACGAAGGGTTTCCTTACAATGAGCAGTACTTC. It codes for CASSYEGFPYNEQYF.

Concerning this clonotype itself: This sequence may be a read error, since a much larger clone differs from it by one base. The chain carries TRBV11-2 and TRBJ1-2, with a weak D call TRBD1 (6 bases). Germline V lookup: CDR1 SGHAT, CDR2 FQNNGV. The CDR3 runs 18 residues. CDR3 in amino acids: CTSSLDQGQTFSLYGYTF. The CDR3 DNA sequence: TGTACCAGCAGCTTAGATCAAGGACAGACGTTCTCTCTCTATGGCTACACCTTC.

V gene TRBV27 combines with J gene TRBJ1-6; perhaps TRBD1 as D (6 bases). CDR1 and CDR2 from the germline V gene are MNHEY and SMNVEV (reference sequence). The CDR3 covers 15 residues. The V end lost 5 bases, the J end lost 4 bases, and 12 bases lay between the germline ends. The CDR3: CASSTRTVYNSPLHF. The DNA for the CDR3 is TGTGCCAGCAGTACAAGGACAGTGTATAATTCACCCCTCCACTTT.

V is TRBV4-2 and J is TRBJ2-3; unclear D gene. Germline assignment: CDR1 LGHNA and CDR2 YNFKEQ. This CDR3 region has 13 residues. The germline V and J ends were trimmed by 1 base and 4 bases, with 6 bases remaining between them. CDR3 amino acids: CASSQVEADTQYF. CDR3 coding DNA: TGTGCCAGCAGCCAAGTCGAGGCAGATACGCAGTATTTT.

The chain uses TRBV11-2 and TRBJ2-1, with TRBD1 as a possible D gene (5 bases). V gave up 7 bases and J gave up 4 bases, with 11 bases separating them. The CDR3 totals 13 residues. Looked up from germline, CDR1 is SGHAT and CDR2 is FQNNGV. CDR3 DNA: TGTGCCAGCATGTCCCCAGGGTACAATGAGCAGTTCTTC. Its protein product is CASMSPGYNEQFF.

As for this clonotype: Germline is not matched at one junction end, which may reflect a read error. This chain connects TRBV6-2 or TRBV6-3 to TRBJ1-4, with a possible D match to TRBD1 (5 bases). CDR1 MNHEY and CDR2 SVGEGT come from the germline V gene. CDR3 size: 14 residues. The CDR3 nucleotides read TGTGCCAGCAGTACCCGACAGAAGAATGAAAAGCTGTTTTTT. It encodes CASSTRQKNEKLFF.

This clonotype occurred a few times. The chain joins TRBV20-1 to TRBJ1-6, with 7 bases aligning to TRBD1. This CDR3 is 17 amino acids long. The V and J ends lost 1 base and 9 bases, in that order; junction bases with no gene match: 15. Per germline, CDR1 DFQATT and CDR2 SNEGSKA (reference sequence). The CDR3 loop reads CSARAPPTGLDGSPLHF. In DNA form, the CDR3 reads TGCAGTGCTAGAGCCCCTCCGACAGGGCTTGACGGTTCACCCCTCCACTTT.

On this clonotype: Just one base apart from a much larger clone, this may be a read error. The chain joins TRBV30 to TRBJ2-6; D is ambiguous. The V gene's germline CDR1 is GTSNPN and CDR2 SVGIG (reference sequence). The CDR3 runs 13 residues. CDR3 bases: TGTGCCCGGAGTAACTCTGGGGCCAACGTCCTGACTTTC. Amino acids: CARSNSGANVLTF.

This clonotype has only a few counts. The CDR3 DNA reads TGTGCCACCGAGAGGGGGGGCCTGGATAATGAGCAGTTCTTC. This encodes CATERGGLDNEQFF. This chain connects TRBV6-5 to TRBJ2-1; a possible D gene is TRBD2 (7 bases). CDR1 and CDR2 from the germline V gene are MNHEY and SVGAGI. The CDR3 contains 14 residues. With 10 bases removed from V and 7 bases from J, the gap between germline ends came to 20 bases.

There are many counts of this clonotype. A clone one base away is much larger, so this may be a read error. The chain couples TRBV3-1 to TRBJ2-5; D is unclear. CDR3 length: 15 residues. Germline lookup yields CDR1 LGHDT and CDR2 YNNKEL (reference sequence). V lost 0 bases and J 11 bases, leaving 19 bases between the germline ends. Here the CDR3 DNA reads TGTGCCAGCAGCCAAGATAATCGTAGGATCGGTGAGCAGTACTTC. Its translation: CASSQDNRRIGEQYF.

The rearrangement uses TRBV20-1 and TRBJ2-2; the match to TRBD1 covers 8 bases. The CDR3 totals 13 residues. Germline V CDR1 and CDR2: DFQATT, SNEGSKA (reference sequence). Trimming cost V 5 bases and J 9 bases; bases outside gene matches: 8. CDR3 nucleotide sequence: TGCAGTGCTCTTGGACAGGGACGGAGGGAGCTGTTTTTT. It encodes CSALGQGRRELFF.

CDR3 sequence reads: CASSGGRRDSPLHF. CDR3 nucleotides: TGTGCCAGCAGTGGTGGACGGAGAGATTCACCCCTCCACTTT. This chain uses TRBV7-2 with TRBJ1-6; the D is unclear. The CDR3 is made up of 14 amino acids. The ends were cut back, 6 bases at V and 8 bases at J, with 14 bases in the middle. Germline values: CDR1 SGHTA, CDR2 FQGNSA.